This is a list of T cell receptor beta chains from one sample in a study of stem cell transplantation in POMP-related autoinflammatory disease. TCRdb's copy holds only in-frame clones and misses some; the assay was immunoSEQ multiplex PCR. The sample lists around 2,900 clones, around 90% occurring once. The material was CD4+ follicular helper T cells (Tfh) from PBMCs, obtained after stem cell transplantation. The receptors were gathered from a human patient with POMP-related autoinflammation and immune dysregulation (PRAID). Some of the T cells might come from the graft donor. The CDR3 runs from the conserved cysteine through the conserved F or W. D genes are given only for firm matches. Some rows have no size entry. The others give once, few or many, or a class for an expanded clone.

d_gene	v_gene	j_gene	abundance	CDR3nt	CDR3aa
-	TRBV6-6	TRBJ2-1	once	TGTGCCAGCAGTTACCCAAAGGGACTCCCCAATGAGCAGTTCTTC	CASSYPKGLPNEQFF
-	TRBV7-9	TRBJ2-3	-	TGTGCCAGCAGCTTAGAGGGTAGGATTACAGATACGCAGTATTTT	CASSLEGRITDTQYF
-	TRBV27	TRBJ1-3	few	TGTGCCAGCGGGCCCTCTGGAAACACCATATATTTT	CASGPSGNTIYF
-	TRBV7-7	TRBJ2-2	once	TGTGCCAGCAGCTTAAACACAGGCACGAACACCGGGGAGCTGTTTTTT	CASSLNTGTNTGELFF
TRBD1	TRBV5-1	TRBJ2-2	-	TGCGCCAGCAGCTTGGGGACAGGGGGAGGCACCGGGGAGCTGTTTTTT	CASSLGTGGGTGELFF
TRBD2	TRBV19	TRBJ2-3	-	TGTGCCAGTAGTCTTAGGACTAGCGACACAGATACGCAGTATTTT	CASSLRTSDTDTQYF
-	TRBV7-3	TRBJ1-1	few	TGTGCCAGCAGCTCGGACAGGAACACTGAAGCTTTCTTT	CASSSDRNTEAFF
-	TRBV18	TRBJ2-1	-	TGTGCCAGCTCACCAAATGAGGAGAATGAGCAGTTCTTC	CASSPNEENEQFF
TRBD2	TRBV5-1	TRBJ2-3	-	TGCGCCAGCAGCTTGGACGCGGGAGGGACAGATACGCAGTATTTT	CASSLDAGGTDTQYF
-	TRBV4-1	TRBJ2-1	-	TGCGCCAGCAGCCAAGGACACTCGTACAATGAGCAGTTCTTC	CASSQGHSYNEQFF
-	TRBV7-3	TRBJ1-1	-	TGTGCCAGCAGCTTACAGGGCCTGAACACTGAAGCTTTCTTT	CASSLQGLNTEAFF
-	TRBV13	TRBJ2-2	-	TGTGCCAGCTTGCGGGGAAGCACCGGGGAGCTGTTTTTT	CASLRGSTGELFF
-	TRBV28	TRBJ1-4	once	TGTGCCAGCACTTTGGCCTTGGGTGAAAAACTGTTTTTT	CASTLALGEKLFF
TRBD1	TRBV7-8	TRBJ1-2	-	TGTGCCAGCAGCTTAGACCTTACGGACAGGGTTGAATATGGCTACACCTTC	CASSLDLTDRVEYGYTF
-	TRBV19	TRBJ2-3	-	TGTGCCAGTAGTCTGACCCAGTTAGGCACAGATACGCAGTATTTT	CASSLTQLGTDTQYF
-	TRBV2	TRBJ2-7	-	TGTGCCAGCAGGCTGGAGTCCTACGAGCAGTACTTC	CASRLESYEQYF
-	TRBV24-1	TRBJ1-2	once	TGTGCCACCAGTGATTCAGGGTACTATGGCTACACCTTC	CATSDSGYYGYTF
TRBD1	TRBV7-2	TRBJ1-5	-	TGTGCCAGCAGCCCACGACAGGGGGCTTTAGGAGCCCAGCATTTT	CASSPRQGALGAQHF
-	TRBV29-1	TRBJ2-5	-	TGCAGCGTTGAAGTGATGGCGACCCAGTACTTC	CSVEVMATQYF
TRBD2	TRBV7-3	TRBJ2-1	-	TGTGCCAGCAGCACCGATCCCGGGACTAAGCAGTTCTTC	CASSTDPGTKQFF
-	TRBV3-1/TRBV3-2	TRBJ1-1	-	TGTGCCAGCAGCCAAGGAGTAGGGAACACTGAAGCTTTCTTT	CASSQGVGNTEAFF
-	TRBV10-3	TRBJ2-5	-	TGTGCCATCGGGGGTTCCGGGACCCAGTACTTC	CAIGGSGTQYF
-	TRBV18	TRBJ2-7	-	TGTGCCAGCTCACCACGGAGCGATGGGGCCCACGAGCAGTACTTC	CASSPRSDGAHEQYF
TRBD1	TRBV30	TRBJ2-7	-	TGTGCCTGGACAGGGGGAATGGACGAGCAGTACTTC	CAWTGGMDEQYF
-	TRBV21-1	TRBJ1-1	-	TGTGCCAGCAGCAAACAGGACCCTTCTTTGAACACTGAAGCTTTCTTT	CASSKQDPSLNTEAFF
TRBD1	TRBV9	TRBJ1-3	once	TGTGCCAGCAGGACCGAACAGGGGATTGGAAACACCATATATTTT	CASRTEQGIGNTIYF
TRBD1	TRBV15	TRBJ1-1	-	TGTGCCACCTCGGTTCGGGGACAGGGTACTGAAGCTTTCTTT	CATSVRGQGTEAFF
-	TRBV6-4	TRBJ1-1	-	TGTGCCAGCAGTGGCAACGTGAACACTGAAGCTTTCTTT	CASSGNVNTEAFF
-	TRBV29-1	TRBJ1-4	-	TGCAGCGTTGGTTGGGACATGGGGCCTGAAAAACTGTTTTTT	CSVGWDMGPEKLFF
-	TRBV18	TRBJ1-6	-	TGTGCCAGCTCACCGGGAGTCGCAAATTCACCCCTCCACTTT	CASSPGVANSPLHF
TRBD2	TRBV3-1/TRBV3-2	TRBJ2-1	-	TGTGCCAGCATTTCCAAGCGGGACTCCTACAATGAGCAGTTCTTC	CASISKRDSYNEQFF
-	TRBV4-2	TRBJ2-6	once	TGTGCCAGCAGCCAGATGGACTCTGGGGCCAACGTCCTGACTTTC	CASSQMDSGANVLTF
TRBD2	TRBV13	TRBJ2-5	-	TGTGCCAGCAGCTTAGGAACTAGCGGGAGAGGAAAGACCCAGTACTTC	CASSLGTSGRGKTQYF
-	TRBV10-1	TRBJ2-1	-	TGCGCCAGCAGTAAGGGTGCCCTTTACAATGAGCAGTTCTTC	CASSKGALYNEQFF
-	TRBV27	TRBJ2-2	-	TGTGCCAGCAGCCTGGGCGGCCAGGGGCGAGGCACCGGGGAGCTGTTTTTT	CASSLGGQGRGTGELFF
-	TRBV7-3	TRBJ2-2	-	TGTGCCAGTAGGCCCTCGAACACCGGGGAGCTGTTTTTT	CASRPSNTGELFF
TRBD2	TRBV7-3	TRBJ2-5	-	TGTGCCAGCAGCTTAGGGACTAGCGGCCAAGAGACCCAGTACTTC	CASSLGTSGQETQYF
TRBD2	TRBV5-1	TRBJ2-3	-	TGCGCCAGCAGCCCAGATAGCGGGAGGGGCACAGATACGCAGTATTTT	CASSPDSGRGTDTQYF
TRBD1	TRBV3-1/TRBV3-2	TRBJ1-1	-	TGTGCCAGCAGCCCAGTGGACAGGCCACTGTCTGAAGCTTTCTTT	CASSPVDRPLSEAFF
-	TRBV4-1	TRBJ1-6	-	TGCGCCAGCAGCCAAGACGAAGTTTCGACCCTCCACTTT	CASSQDEVSTLHF
TRBD1	TRBV7-2	TRBJ2-7	-	TGTGCCAGCAGGAGGACAGGTTCCTACGAGCAGTACTTC	CASRRTGSYEQYF
TRBD2	TRBV10-1	TRBJ2-1	-	TGCGCCAGCAGTGAGTCACTAGCGACAAAGCAGTTCTTC	CASSESLATKQFF
TRBD1	TRBV9	TRBJ2-2	-	TGTGCCAGCACCGGACAGGGATACACCGGGGAGCTGTTTTTT	CASTGQGYTGELFF
-	TRBV30	TRBJ2-1	-	TGTGCCTGGCAGGCGAGCTCCTACAATGAGCAGTTCTTC	CAWQASSYNEQFF
TRBD1	TRBV28	TRBJ2-3	-	TGTGCCAGCAGTTTAAGGACAGGGGGACGTACTGCAGATACGCAGTATTTT	CASSLRTGGRTADTQYF
-	TRBV5-1	TRBJ1-5	once	TGCGCCAGCAGCTGGGGGGCAGGGGTCAATCAGCCCCAGCATTTT	CASSWGAGVNQPQHF
-	TRBV15	TRBJ1-2	-	TGTGCCACCAGCACCAGACAGACCCATCGTATTGGCTACACCTTC	CATSTRQTHRIGYTF
-	TRBV11-2	TRBJ2-5	once	TGTGCCAGCAGCATTACGACCCAAGAGACCCAGTACTTC	CASSITTQETQYF